The present entry profiles one TCR beta chain with its context. This record comes from a study of cytomegalovirus exposure and HLA in healthy donors. PCR employed 60 Vbeta and 13 Jbeta primers. TCRdb's copy holds only in-frame clones and misses some; the assay was immunoSEQ multiplex PCR. This repertoire shows 160,000 or so clones, more than 70% found once; its top ten account for 6.3%. V was pared by 4 bases and J by 4 bases, with 16 bases between. The CDR3 consists of 15 residues. CDR1 is SEHNR, CDR2 FQNEAQ, per germline (reference sequence). The chain couples TRBV7-9 to TRBJ2-5; perhaps TRBD1 as D (5 bases). The source of this sequence is a male donor in good health and CMV-seropositive. The source material was PBMCs. The DNA of the CDR3 is TGTGCCAGCAGCTCCCGACAGAACTCCCTAGAGACCCAGTACTTC. It yields the protein CASSSRQNSLETQYF.